The present TCR beta chain was sequenced within a study of blood T cell repertoires in COVID-19. This CDR3 is built from 14 residues. After removal of 6 bases from V and 4 bases from J, the junction contained 7 bases not matched to a gene. In germline, CDR1 is MDHEN, CDR2 SYDVKM. Repertoires were generated with immunoSEQ multiplex PCR, while TCRdb's copy carries only in-frame clones and drops some. The table lists about 300,000 clones, approximately 84% of them singletons. The sequence derives from a human donor with COVID-19, enrolled during active disease. The donor label of this sample is uncertain. The sequencing sample was made of peripheral blood. This chain uses TRBV28 with TRBJ2-5; TRBD1 matches 8 bases. Here the CDR3 reads CASRSIRGRETQYF. The CDR3 bases are TGTGCCAGCAGGTCCATCAGGGGGCGAGAGACCCAGTACTTC.